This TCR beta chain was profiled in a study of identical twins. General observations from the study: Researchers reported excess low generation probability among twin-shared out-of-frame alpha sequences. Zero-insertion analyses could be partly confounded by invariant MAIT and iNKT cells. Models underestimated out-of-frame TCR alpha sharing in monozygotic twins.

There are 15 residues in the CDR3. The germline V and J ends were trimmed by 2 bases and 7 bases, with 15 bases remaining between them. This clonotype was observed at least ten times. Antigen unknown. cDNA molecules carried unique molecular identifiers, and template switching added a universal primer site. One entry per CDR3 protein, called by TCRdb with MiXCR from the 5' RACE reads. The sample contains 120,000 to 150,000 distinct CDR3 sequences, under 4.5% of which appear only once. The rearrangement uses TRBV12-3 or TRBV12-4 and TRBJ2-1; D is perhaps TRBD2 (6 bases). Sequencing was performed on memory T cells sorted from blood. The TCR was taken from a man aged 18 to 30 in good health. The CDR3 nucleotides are TGTGCCAGCAGTTTACGAACTAGCAGGTGGAATGAGCAGTTCTTC. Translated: CASSLRTSRWNEQFF.